A selection of T cell receptor beta chains follows, all from one sample in a study of neurological immune-mediated disorders. TCRdb redid the calling of the 5' RACE reads with MiXCR, one entry per CDR3 protein. Of about 46,000 distinct CDR3 sequences listed, less than 5% are singletons. Sequencing used PBMCs. The receptors were gathered from an older woman with multiple sclerosis. CDR3s include the opening cysteine and the closing phenylalanine or tryptophan. Fields, in order: J gene, clone size, V gene, D gene, CDR3 protein, CDR3 DNA. A D gene is named only where the DNA matches it firmly. Clone size appears in some rows only: once, few, many, or a class for an expanded clone.

>TRBJ2-5|few|TRBV5-6|-
CASSFRERGKETQYF
TGTGCCAGCAGCTTTAGGGAGAGAGGGAAAGAGACCCAGTACTTC
>TRBJ2-3|-|TRBV5-1|-
CASSLEYRVGDTQYF
TGCGCCAGCAGCTTGGAGTACAGGGTTGGAGATACGCAGTATTTT
>TRBJ1-2|many|TRBV20-1|-
CSATGQGYGYTF
TGCAGTGCCACCGGGCAGGGATATGGCTACACCTTC
>TRBJ1-1|many|TRBV5-1|TRBD1
CASSLARGEWLTEAFF
TGCGCCAGCAGCTTGGCCAGGGGGGAATGGTTAACTGAAGCTTTCTTT
>TRBJ2-7|many|TRBV15|-
CATSRNWGAHYEQYF
TGTGCCACCAGCAGAAATTGGGGGGCTCACTACGAGCAGTACTTC
>TRBJ1-1|few|TRBV28|TRBD1
CASSRTGGNTEAFF
TGTGCCAGCAGCCGGACAGGGGGGAACACTGAAGCTTTCTTT
>TRBJ2-5|few|TRBV11-2|TRBD2
CASSETSGRMRETQYF
TGTGCCAGCAGCGAGACTAGCGGGAGGATGCGAGAGACCCAGTACTTC
>TRBJ1-1|many|TRBV20-1|-
CSAMTDLYAEAFF
TGCAGTGCAATGACAGATCTGTACGCTGAAGCTTTCTTT
>TRBJ2-3|many|TRBV4-1|-
CASSQGTETLDTQYF
TGCGCCAGCAGCCAAGGGACTGAAACTCTGGATACGCAGTATTTT
>TRBJ1-2|many|TRBV10-3|-
CAISGVVGYTF
TGTGCCATCAGTGGGGTGGTTGGCTACACCTTC
>TRBJ1-2|few|TRBV28|-
CASRVTFNYGYTF
TGTGCCAGCAGGGTAACATTTAACTATGGCTACACCTTC
>TRBJ2-7|-|TRBV5-1|-
CASSRQTLGEQYF
TGCGCCAGCAGCCGACAGACCCTCGGCGAGCAGTACTTC
>TRBJ2-1|-|TRBV20-1|-
CSARSESNYNEQFF
TGCAGTGCTCGAAGTGAATCTAATTACAATGAGCAGTTCTTC
>TRBJ2-1|many|TRBV20-1|-
CSARLTSYNEQFF
TGCAGTGCCAGACTAACCTCCTACAATGAGCAGTTCTTC
>TRBJ2-5|few|TRBV7-2|-
CASSSGQKETQYF
TGTGCCAGCAGCTCCGGACAGAAAGAGACCCAGTACTTC
>TRBJ2-3|few|TRBV20-1|TRBD2
CSATGAGGLDTQYF
TGCAGTGCAACCGGAGCGGGGGGTCTAGATACGCAGTATTTT
>TRBJ2-7|many|TRBV20-1|-
CSARDPQGGGWSLF
TGCAGTGCTAGAGATCCCCAGGGGGGGGGATGGAGTTTATTC
>TRBJ1-6|many|TRBV2|TRBD1
CATSGTGNSPLHF
TGTGCCACCTCCGGGACAGGGAATTCACCCCTCCACTTT
>TRBJ1-2|-|TRBV20-1|-
CSAPGSGGLNSYGYTF
TGCAGTGCCCCCGGGTCGGGGGGACTAAACTCCTATGGCTACACCTTC
>TRBJ2-3|many|TRBV27|-
CASSFGVGPTDTQYF
TGTGCCAGCAGTTTTGGGGTGGGACCCACAGATACGCAGTATTTT
>TRBJ2-1|few|TRBV7-9|-
CASSLNPAIQEQFF
TGTGCCAGCAGCTTAAACCCGGCGATACAAGAGCAGTTCTTC
>TRBJ1-1|many|TRBV10-3|-
CAIMRQDGTEAFF
TGTGCCATCATGCGACAGGATGGCACTGAAGCTTTCTTT
>TRBJ2-1|few|TRBV7-9|TRBD2
CASSPGLAGDNEQFF
TGTGCCAGCAGCCCGGGCCTAGCGGGGGACAATGAGCAGTTCTTC
>TRBJ1-5|many|TRBV24-1|TRBD1
CATSDHRTGGNQPQHF
TGTGCCACCAGTGATCATCGGACAGGGGGCAATCAGCCCCAGCATTTT
>TRBJ2-5|many|TRBV10-3|TRBD1
CAISDGTGQGETQYF
TGTGCCATCAGCGATGGGACAGGGCAGGGGGAGACCCAGTACTTC
>TRBJ2-3|-|TRBV10-3|-
CAISEYGGDTDTQYF
TGTGCCATCAGTGAGTATGGCGGGGACACAGATACGCAGTATTTT
>TRBJ2-2|many|TRBV10-1|-
CASSDSRGVNTGELFF
TGCGCCAGCAGTGACTCAAGGGGAGTGAACACCGGGGAGCTGTTTTTT
>TRBJ2-5|many|TRBV5-5|TRBD1
CASSSGTGIQETQYF
TGTGCCAGCAGCTCCGGGACAGGCATACAAGAGACCCAGTACTTC
>TRBJ1-1|many|TRBV5-6|-
CASSFWGFKTEAFF
TGTGCCAGCAGCTTTTGGGGGTTTAAGACTGAAGCTTTCTTT
>TRBJ2-3|many|TRBV10-3|TRBD2
CAISEPSKAGGSTDTQYF
TGTGCCATCAGTGAGCCGTCCAAGGCGGGAGGCAGCACAGATACGCAGTATTTT
>TRBJ2-5|-|TRBV20-1|-
CSASEGGQETQYF
TGCAGTGCTTCAGAAGGGGGCCAAGAGACCCAGTACTTC
>TRBJ2-3|few|TRBV5-1|TRBD2
CASSKRSGRGADTQYF
TGCGCCAGCAGCAAACGGAGCGGGAGAGGCGCAGATACGCAGTATTTT
>TRBJ2-1|many|TRBV20-1|-
CSASFSNNEQFF
TGCAGTGCTAGTTTCTCGAACAATGAGCAGTTCTTC
>TRBJ2-2|few|TRBV3-1|-
CASSKGRLNSNTGELFF
TGTGCCAGCTCCAAGGGACGGCTCAACTCGAACACCGGGGAGCTGTTTTTT
>TRBJ1-1|few|TRBV6-2/TRBV6-3|-
CASSYDDRGNTEAFF
TGTGCCAGCAGTTACGATGATCGGGGTAACACTGAAGCTTTCTTT
>TRBJ2-1|many|TRBV20-1|TRBD2
CSARGFQRDLYNEQFF
TGCAGTGCTAGAGGCTTTCAGCGGGACCTTTACAATGAGCAGTTCTTC
>TRBJ1-1|many|TRBV7-2|-
CASRAGQNTEAFF
TGTGCCAGCAGGGCTGGACAGAACACTGAAGCTTTCTTT